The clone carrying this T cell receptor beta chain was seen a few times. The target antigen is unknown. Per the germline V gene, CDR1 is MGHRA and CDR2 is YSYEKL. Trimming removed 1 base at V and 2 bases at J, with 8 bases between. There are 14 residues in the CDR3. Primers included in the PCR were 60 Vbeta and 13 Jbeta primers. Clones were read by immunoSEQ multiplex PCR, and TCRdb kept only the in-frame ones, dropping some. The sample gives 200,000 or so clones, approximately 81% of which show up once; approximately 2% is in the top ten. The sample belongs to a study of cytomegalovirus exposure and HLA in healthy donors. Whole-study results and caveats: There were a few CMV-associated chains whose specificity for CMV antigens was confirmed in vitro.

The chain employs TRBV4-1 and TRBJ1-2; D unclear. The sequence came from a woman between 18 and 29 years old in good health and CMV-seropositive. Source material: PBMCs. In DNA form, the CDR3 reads TGCGCCAGCAGCCAAGGTTCCGTGAACTATGGCTACACCTTC. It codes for CASSQGSVNYGYTF.